This T cell receptor beta chain was retrieved from a study of blood T cell repertoires in COVID-19. At the level of the study: Sites in the United States, Italy and Spain provided acute and convalescent COVID-19 samples. In each case, the material was cDNA or gDNA derived from T cells, B-cell-depleted T cells, or PBMCs.

This CDR3 comprises 20 residues. In the authors' workflow: Nucleated cell number was recorded as an estimate derived from reference gene primer amplification. Using immunoSEQ multiplex PCR, the repertoire was profiled, and TCRdb retains in-frame clones only, with some absent. The D gene and trimming were derived from the DNA, and the V and J assignments and clone size from that table. The sample has some 200,000 clones; about 85% are singletons. V is TRBV21-1 and J is TRBJ2-4; the listed D gene, TRBD1, was not tested against the DNA. TRBV21-1 is classified as a pseudogene. The source material was peripheral blood. The sequence was collected from a man aged 50 to 59 who had recovered from COVID-19. CDR3 nucleotides: TGTGCCAGCAACTCGTTCCCGGGACAGGGGGCGCGTTGGTCCAAAAACATTCAGTACTTC. Its protein is CASNSFPGQGARWSKNIQYF.